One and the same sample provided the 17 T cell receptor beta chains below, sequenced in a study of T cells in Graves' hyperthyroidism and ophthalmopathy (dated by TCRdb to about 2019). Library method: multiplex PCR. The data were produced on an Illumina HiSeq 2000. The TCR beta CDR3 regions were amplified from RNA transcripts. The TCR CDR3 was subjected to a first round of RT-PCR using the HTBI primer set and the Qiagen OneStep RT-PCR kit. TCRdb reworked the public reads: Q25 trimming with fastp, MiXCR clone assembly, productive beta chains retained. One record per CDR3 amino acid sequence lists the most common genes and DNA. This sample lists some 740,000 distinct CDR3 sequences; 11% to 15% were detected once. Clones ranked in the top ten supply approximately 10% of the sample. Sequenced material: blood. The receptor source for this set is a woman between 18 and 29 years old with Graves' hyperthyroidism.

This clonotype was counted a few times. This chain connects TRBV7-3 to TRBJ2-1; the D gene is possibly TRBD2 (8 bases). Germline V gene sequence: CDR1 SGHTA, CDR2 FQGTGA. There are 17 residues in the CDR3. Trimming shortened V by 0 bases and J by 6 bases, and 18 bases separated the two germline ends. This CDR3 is CASSLTRVAGQINEQFF. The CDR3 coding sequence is TGTGCCAGCAGCTTAACCCGAGTAGCGGGACAGATCAATGAGCAGTTCTTC.

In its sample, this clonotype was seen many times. This CDR3 reads CASSFGPIDGYTF. For the CDR3, the DNA is TGTGCCAGCAGTTTCGGCCCGATAGATGGCTACACCTTC. The rearrangement uses TRBV28 and TRBJ1-2; D is uncertain. Germline V gives CDR1 MDHEN, CDR2 SYDVKM. There are 13 residues in the CDR3. The ends were cut back, 3 bases at V and 6 bases at J, with 11 bases in the middle.

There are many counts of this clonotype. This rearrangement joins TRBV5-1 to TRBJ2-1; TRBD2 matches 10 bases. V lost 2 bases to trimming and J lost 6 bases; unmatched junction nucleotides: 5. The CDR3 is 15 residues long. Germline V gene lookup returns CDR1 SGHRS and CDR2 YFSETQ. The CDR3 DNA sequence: TGCGCCAGCAGCTTCCCAGCGGGAGGGTCCAATGAGCAGTTCTTC. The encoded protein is CASSFPAGGSNEQFF.

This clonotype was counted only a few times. The CDR3 sequence: CASSIGGRNYGYTF. For the CDR3, the DNA is TGTGCCAGTAGTATAGGCGGCAGGAACTATGGCTACACCTTC. The genes are TRBV19 and TRBJ1-2; no definite D call. The CDR3 has 14 amino acids. Germline CDR1 and CDR2: LNHDA and SQIVND (reference sequence). The V gene lost 1 base and the J gene lost 2 bases, with 8 bases spanning the gap. The complete variable domain, with remaining parts taken from reference TRBV19 and TRBJ1-2, reads DGGITQSPKYLFRKEGQNVTLSCEQNLNHDAMYWYRQDPGQGLRLIYYSQIVNDFQKGDIAEGYSVSREKKESFPLTVTSAQKNPTAFYLCASSIGGRNYGYTFGSGTRLTVV.

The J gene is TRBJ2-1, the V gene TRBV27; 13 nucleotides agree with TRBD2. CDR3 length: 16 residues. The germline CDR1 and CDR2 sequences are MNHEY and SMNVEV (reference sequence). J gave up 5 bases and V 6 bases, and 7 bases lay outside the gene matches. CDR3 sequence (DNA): TGTGCCAGCAGCCTACTAGCGGGAGGGATCGACAATGAGCAGTTCTTC. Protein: CASSLLAGGIDNEQFF.

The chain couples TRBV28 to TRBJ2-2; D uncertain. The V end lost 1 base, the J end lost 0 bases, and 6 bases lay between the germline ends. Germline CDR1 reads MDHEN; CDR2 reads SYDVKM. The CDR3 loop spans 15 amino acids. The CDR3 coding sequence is TGTGCCAGCAGTTTATTTGACCCGAACACCGGGGAGCTGTTTTTT. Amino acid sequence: CASSLFDPNTGELFF. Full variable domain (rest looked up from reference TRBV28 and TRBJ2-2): DVKVTQSSRYLVKRTGEKVFLECVQDMDHENMFWYRQDPGLGLRLIYFSYDVKMKEKGDIPEGYSVSREKKERFSLILESASTNQTSMYLCASSLFDPNTGELFFGEGSRLTVL.

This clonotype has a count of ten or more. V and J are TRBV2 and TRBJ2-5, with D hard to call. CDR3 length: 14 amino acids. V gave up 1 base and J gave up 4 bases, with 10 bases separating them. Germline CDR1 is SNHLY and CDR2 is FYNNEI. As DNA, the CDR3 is TGTGCCAGCAGTGAAGGGGATAAAAGAGAGACCCAGTACTTC. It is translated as CASSEGDKRETQYF.

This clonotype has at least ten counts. CDR3: CASSRTSGSGETQYF. CDR3 nucleotide sequence: TGTGCCAGCAGCCGGACTAGCGGTTCGGGAGAGACCCAGTACTTC. The chain joins TRBV7-7 to TRBJ2-5; 10 nucleotides match TRBD2. The CDR3 consists of 15 residues. Germline V CDR1 and CDR2: SSHAT, FNYEAQ (reference sequence). The V gene end was trimmed by 5 bases and the J gene end by 4 bases; junction bases not matched to a gene: 7.

CDR3 in DNA: TGTGCCAGCAGCTCCCGGACTAGCGGGAGAGGGGACTACAATGAGCAGTTCTTC. This codes for CASSSRTSGRGDYNEQFF. The chain carries TRBV7-2 and TRBJ2-1, with 13 bases fitting TRBD2. CDR1 is SGHTA, CDR2 FQGNSA, per germline. The CDR3 is made up of 18 amino acids. Unmatched junction bases numbered 9, after V lost 4 bases and J lost 3 bases. Full variable domain (remainder filled in from reference TRBV7-2 and TRBJ2-1): GAGVSQSPSNKVTEKGKDVELRCDPISGHTALYWYRQSLGQGLEFLIYFQGNSAPDKSGLPSDRFSAERTGGSVSTLTIQRTQQEDSAVYLCASSSRTSGRGDYNEQFFGPGTRLTVL.

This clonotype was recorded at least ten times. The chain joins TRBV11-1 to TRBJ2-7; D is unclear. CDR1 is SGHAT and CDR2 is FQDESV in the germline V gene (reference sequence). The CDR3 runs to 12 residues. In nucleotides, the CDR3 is TGTGCATCTCTGGACGCTTCCTACGAGCAGTACTTC. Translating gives CASLDASYEQYF.

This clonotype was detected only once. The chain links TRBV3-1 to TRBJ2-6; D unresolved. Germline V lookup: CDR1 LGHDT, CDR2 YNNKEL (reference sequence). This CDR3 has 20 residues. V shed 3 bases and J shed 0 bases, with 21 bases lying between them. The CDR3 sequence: CASSQAALPSPSSGANVLTF. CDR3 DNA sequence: TGTGCCAGCAGCCAGGCGGCTCTTCCTTCCCCAAGCTCTGGGGCCAACGTCCTGACTTTC.

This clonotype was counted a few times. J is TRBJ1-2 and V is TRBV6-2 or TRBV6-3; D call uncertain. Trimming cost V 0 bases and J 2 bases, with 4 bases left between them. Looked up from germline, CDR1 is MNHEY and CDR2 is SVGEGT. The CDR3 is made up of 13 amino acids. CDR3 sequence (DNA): TGTGCCAGCAGTTACTCCATAAACTATGGCTACACCTTC. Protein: CASSYSINYGYTF.

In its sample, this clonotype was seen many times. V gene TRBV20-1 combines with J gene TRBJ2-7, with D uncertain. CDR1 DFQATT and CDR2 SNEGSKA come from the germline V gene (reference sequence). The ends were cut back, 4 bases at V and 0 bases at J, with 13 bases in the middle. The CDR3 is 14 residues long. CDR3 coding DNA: TGCAGTGCTAACTCCGGCAGGACCTCCTACGAGCAGTACTTC. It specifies CSANSGRTSYEQYF.

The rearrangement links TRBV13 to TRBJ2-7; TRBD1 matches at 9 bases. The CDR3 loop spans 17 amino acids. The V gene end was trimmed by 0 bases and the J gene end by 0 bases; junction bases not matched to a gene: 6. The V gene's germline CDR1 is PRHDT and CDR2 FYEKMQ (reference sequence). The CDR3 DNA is TGTGCCAGCAGCTTAGGATATCTACAGGGGGCCTCCTACGAGCAGTACTTC. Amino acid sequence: CASSLGYLQGASYEQYF.

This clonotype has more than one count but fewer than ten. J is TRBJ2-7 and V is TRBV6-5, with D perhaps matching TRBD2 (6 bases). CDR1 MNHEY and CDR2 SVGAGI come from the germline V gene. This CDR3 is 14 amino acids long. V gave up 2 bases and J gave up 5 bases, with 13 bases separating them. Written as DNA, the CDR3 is TGTGCCAGCAGTTACCTATCTAGCGAGGACGAGCAGTACTTC. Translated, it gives CASSYLSSEDEQYF.

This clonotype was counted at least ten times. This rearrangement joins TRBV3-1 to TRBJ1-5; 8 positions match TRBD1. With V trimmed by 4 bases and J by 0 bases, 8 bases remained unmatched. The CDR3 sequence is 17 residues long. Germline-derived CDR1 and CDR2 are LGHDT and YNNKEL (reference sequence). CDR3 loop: CASSPSGTGDSNQPQHF. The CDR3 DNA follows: TGTGCCAGCAGCCCCTCCGGGACAGGAGATAGCAATCAGCCCCAGCATTTT.

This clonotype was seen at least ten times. The CDR3: CASSRGEDTQYF. The CDR3 DNA sequence: TGTGCCAGCAGCCGAGGGGAGGATACGCAGTATTTT. The J gene is TRBJ2-3, the V gene TRBV11-2, with D possibly being TRBD1 or TRBD2 (5 bases each). CDR1 SGHAT and CDR2 FQNNGV come from the germline V gene. The CDR3 spans 12 residues. The V end lost 5 bases, the J end lost 6 bases, and 9 bases lay between the germline ends.